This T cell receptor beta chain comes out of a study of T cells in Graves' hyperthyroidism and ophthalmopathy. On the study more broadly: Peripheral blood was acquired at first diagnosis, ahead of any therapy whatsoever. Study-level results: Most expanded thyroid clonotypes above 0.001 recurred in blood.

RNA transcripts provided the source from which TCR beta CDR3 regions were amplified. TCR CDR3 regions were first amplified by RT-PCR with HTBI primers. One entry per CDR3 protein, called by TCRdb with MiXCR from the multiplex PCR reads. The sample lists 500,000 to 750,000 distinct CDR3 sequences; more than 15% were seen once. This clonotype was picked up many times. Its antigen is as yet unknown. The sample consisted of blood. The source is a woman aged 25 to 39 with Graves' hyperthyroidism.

CDR3 region: CASSARQGAGNTIYF. CDR3 DNA: TGTGCCAGCAGCGCGAGACAGGGGGCCGGAAACACCATATATTTT. The rearrangement uses TRBV5-4 and TRBJ1-3; 10 bases line up with TRBD1. Trimming at V came to 4 bases and at J to 4 bases, leaving 5 bases not matched to a gene. CDR3 length: 15 residues. Germline CDR1 and CDR2: SGHNT and YYREEE (reference sequence).